Shown below are 11 T cell receptor beta chains from a single sample sequenced in a study of regulatory T cells in long-lasting Graves disease (dated by TCRdb to the early 2020s). The time point label of this sample denotes: persistent/refractory GD, antithyroid drugs over 5 years with positive TRAb. RNA was extracted from PBMCs in TRIzol for both TCR sequencing and RNA sequencing. The library came from multiplex PCR. Sequencing took place on an Illumina HiSeq 4000. To build TCR beta libraries, CDR3 regions were amplified by Arm-PCR using iRepertoire HTBI primers. TCRdb itself trimmed the public reads at Q25 with fastp, ran MiXCR and retained productive beta chains. Every distinct CDR3 protein forms one entry, paired with its most common genes and DNA. The sample table contains about 430,000 distinct CDR3 sequences; only one count was recorded for roughly a fifth of them. Of the sample, roughly an eighth falls within the top ten clones.

This material consisted of peripheral blood mononuclear cells (PBMCs), taken when the disease was refractory, from a patient treated with antithyroid drugs. These receptors all come from a female donor with Graves disease.

This clonotype was detected ten times or more. The J gene is TRBJ1-4, the V gene TRBV6-1, with D possibly TRBD1 on 6 matching bases. Trimming cost V 6 bases and J 8 bases, with 16 bases left between them. The CDR3 consists of 14 residues. Germline V gene sequence: CDR1 MNHNS, CDR2 SASEGT. Here the CDR3 DNA reads TGTGCCAGCAGGCCCAGGGGCGAGGAGGAAAAACTGTTTTTT. Protein product: CASRPRGEEEKLFF.

The chain couples TRBV6-2 or TRBV6-3 to TRBJ1-5; no definite D call. CDR3 length equals 18 residues. V was pared by 5 bases and J by 0 bases, with 20 bases between. Germline loops: CDR1 MNHEY, CDR2 SVGEGT. The CDR3 DNA follows: TGTGCCAGCAGTGAAATGCCGCCTCAGTCTATTAGCAATCAGCCCCAGCATTTT. Translation gives CASSEMPPQSISNQPQHF.

There are a few counts of this clonotype. This sequence joins TRBV11-1 and TRBJ2-7, with D possibly TRBD1 on 5 matching bases. Looked up from germline, CDR1 is SGHAT and CDR2 is FQDESV (reference sequence). The CDR3 is made up of 15 amino acids. V dropped 4 bases and J dropped 5 bases, with 18 bases sitting between them. CDR3 coding DNA: TGTGCCAGCAGCTCCGGCGGACCAGGGATAAACGAGCAGTACTTC. This translates into CASSSGGPGINEQYF.

This clonotype came up many times. This chain connects TRBV20-1 to TRBJ1-5; D is ambiguous. The CDR3 runs 13 residues. Germline loops: CDR1 DFQATT, CDR2 SNEGSKA (reference sequence). The V end was cut by 6 bases, the J end by 3 bases, with 12 bases between. CDR3 sequence (DNA): TGCAGTGCCAGATCAGTATTCAATCAGCCCCAGCATTTT. As protein: CSARSVFNQPQHF.

Notes on this clonotype: This could be a read error, since a much larger clone is one nucleotide away. V and J are TRBV27 and TRBJ2-2, with D maybe TRBD2 (6 bases). Germline V CDR1 and CDR2: MNHEY, SMNVEV (reference sequence). The CDR3 loop spans 15 amino acids. The chain's CDR3 is CASSSVGWNTGGLFF. The CDR3 nucleotides are TGTGCCAGCAGTTCAGTGGGGTGGAACACCGGGGGGCTGTTTTTT.

The chain employs TRBV5-1 and TRBJ1-1; D not resolved. V was pared by 3 bases and J by 6 bases, with 9 bases between. Germline V lookup: CDR1 SGHRS, CDR2 YFSETQ. This CDR3 comprises 12 residues. The chain's CDR3 is CASSSLDSEAFF. The CDR3 DNA reads as TGCGCCAGCAGCTCCTTGGATTCTGAAGCTTTCTTT.

The chain is built from TRBV27 and TRBJ2-4; 9 positions match TRBD2. CDR1 MNHEY and CDR2 SMNVEV come from the germline V gene (reference sequence). This CDR3 has 18 amino acids. The V segment lost 2 bases and the J segment 7 bases; nucleotides outside the gene matches: 15. CDR3 coding DNA: TGTGCCAGCAGTTTAGAGCCTAGCGGGATCCCTCCCCCCAACATTCAGTACTTC. This gives the protein CASSLEPSGIPPPNIQYF.

This clonotype was seen ten or more times. The V and J genes are TRBV6-1 and TRBJ2-5; D is perhaps TRBD2 (6 bases). Germline V lookup: CDR1 MNHNS, CDR2 SASEGT. The CDR3 is made up of 15 amino acids. V was shortened by 5 bases and J by 6 bases, with 19 bases between the two germline ends. The CDR3 DNA sequence: TGTGCCAGCAGTCAGGGACTCCTGTCCGGGCAGACCCAGTACTTC. This translates into CASSQGLLSGQTQYF.

V usage is TRBV7-2 and J usage is TRBJ2-2; a possible D gene is TRBD1 (6 bases). The CDR3 is made up of 15 amino acids. Germline assignment: CDR1 SGHTA and CDR2 FQGNSA. V gave up 5 bases and J gave up 5 bases, with 15 bases separating them. The CDR3 loop is CASSPEIGGTGELFF. CDR3 sequence (DNA): TGTGCCAGCAGCCCCGAAATAGGGGGAACCGGGGAGCTGTTTTTT. Full variable domain (missing parts from reference TRBV7-2 and TRBJ2-2): GAGVSQSPSNKVTEKGKDVELRCDPISGHTALYWYRQSLGQGLEFLIYFQGNSAPDKSGLPSDRFSAERTGGSVSTLTIQRTQQEDSAVYLCASSPEIGGTGELFFGEGSRLTVL.

There are many counts of this clonotype. The chain employs TRBV12-3 or TRBV12-4 and TRBJ1-2; perhaps TRBD1 as D (6 bases). This CDR3 comprises 12 residues. V lost 6 bases and J lost 7, with 12 bases in between. In DNA, the CDR3 is TGTGCCAGCAGAGGGGGGGTAGCTGGCTACACCTTC. Its protein product is CASRGGVAGYTF.

This clonotype was seen ten or more times. This chain links TRBV28 with TRBJ2-7, with D unresolved. Trimming cost V 5 bases and J 1 base, with 15 bases left between them. This CDR3 has 15 amino acids. Germline V gives CDR1 MDHEN, CDR2 SYDVKM. The CDR3 nucleotides are TGTGCCAGCAGTGCCTTGAAGATGATTTCCTACGAGCAGTACTTC. It codes for CASSALKMISYEQYF.